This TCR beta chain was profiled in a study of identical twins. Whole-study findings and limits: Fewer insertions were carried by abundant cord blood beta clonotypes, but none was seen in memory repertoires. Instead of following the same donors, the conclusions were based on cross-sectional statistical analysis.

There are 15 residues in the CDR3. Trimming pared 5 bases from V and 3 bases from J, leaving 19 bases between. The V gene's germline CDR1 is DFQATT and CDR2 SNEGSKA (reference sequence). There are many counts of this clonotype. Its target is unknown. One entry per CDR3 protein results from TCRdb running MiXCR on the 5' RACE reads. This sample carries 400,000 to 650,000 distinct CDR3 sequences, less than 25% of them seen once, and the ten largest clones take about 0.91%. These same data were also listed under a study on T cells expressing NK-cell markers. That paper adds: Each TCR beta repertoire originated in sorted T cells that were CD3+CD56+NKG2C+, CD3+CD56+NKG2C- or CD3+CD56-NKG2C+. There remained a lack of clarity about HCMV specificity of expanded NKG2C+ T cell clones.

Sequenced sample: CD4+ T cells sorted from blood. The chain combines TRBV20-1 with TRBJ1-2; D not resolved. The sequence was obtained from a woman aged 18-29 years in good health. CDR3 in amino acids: CSAAMDGEGYYGYTF. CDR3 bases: TGCAGTGCTGCAATGGACGGGGAGGGCTACTATGGCTACACCTTC.